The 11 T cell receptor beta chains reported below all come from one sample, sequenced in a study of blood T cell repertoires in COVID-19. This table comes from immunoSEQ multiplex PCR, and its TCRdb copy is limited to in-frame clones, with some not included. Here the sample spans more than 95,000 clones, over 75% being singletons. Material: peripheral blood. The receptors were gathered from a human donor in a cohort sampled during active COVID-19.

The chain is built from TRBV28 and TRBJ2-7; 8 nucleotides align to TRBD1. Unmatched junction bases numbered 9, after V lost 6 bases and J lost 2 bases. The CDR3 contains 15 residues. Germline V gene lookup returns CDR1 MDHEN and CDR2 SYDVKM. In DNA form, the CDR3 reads TGTGCCAGCAGCCAATCAGGGACAGGTACCTACGAGCAGTACTTC. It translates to CASSQSGTGTYEQYF. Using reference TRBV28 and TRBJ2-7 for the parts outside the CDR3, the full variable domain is DVKVTQSSRYLVKRTGEKVFLECVQDMDHENMFWYRQDPGLGLRLIYFSYDVKMKEKGDIPEGYSVSREKKERFSLILESASTNQTSMYLCASSQSGTGTYEQYFGPGTRLTVT.

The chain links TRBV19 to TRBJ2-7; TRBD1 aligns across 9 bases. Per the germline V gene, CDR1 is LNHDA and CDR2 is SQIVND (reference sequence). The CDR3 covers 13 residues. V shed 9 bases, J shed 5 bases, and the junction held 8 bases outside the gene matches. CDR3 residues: CASNPGTGNEQYF. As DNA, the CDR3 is TGTGCCAGCAACCCCGGGACAGGGAACGAGCAGTACTTC. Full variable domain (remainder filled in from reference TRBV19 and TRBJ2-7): DGGITQSPKYLFRKEGQNVTLSCEQNLNHDAMYWYRQDPGQGLRLIYYSQIVNDFQKGDIAEGYSVSREKKESFPLTVTSAQKNPTAFYLCASNPGTGNEQYFGPGTRLTVT.

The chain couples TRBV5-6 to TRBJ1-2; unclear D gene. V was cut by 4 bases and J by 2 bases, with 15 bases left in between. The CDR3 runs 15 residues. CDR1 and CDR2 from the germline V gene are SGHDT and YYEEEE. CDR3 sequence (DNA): TGTGCCAGCAGCCCGAGGGCCGGGAAAAACTATGGCTACACCTTC. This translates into CASSPRAGKNYGYTF.

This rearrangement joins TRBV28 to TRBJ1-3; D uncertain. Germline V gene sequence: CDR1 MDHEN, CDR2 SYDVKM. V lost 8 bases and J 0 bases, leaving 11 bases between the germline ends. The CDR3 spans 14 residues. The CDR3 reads CASRLSGSGNTIYF. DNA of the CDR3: TGTGCCAGCCGTCTCTCGGGCTCTGGAAACACCATATATTTT.

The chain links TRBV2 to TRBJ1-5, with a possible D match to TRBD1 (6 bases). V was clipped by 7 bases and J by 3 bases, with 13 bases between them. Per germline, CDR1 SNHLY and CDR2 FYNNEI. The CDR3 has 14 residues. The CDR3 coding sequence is TGTGCCAGCACGGCAGGGGCCCACAATCAGCCCCAGCATTTT. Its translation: CASTAGAHNQPQHF.

The CDR3 loop is CASGLETGTEAFF. The CDR3 DNA reads as TGTGCTAGTGGTTTGGAGACTGGGACTGAAGCTTTCTTT. The chain uses TRBV12-5 and TRBJ1-1; D remains ambiguous. Germline CDR1 reads LGHNT; CDR2 reads FRNRAP. CDR3 length equals 13 residues. V gave up 1 base and J gave up 5 bases, with 8 bases separating them.

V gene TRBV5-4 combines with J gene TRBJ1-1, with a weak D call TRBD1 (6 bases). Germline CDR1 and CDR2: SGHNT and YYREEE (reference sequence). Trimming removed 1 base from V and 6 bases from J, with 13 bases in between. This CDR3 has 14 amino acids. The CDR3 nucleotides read TGTGCCAGCAGCTTGAGACAGGTAGGGTCTGAAGCTTTCTTT. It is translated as CASSLRQVGSEAFF.

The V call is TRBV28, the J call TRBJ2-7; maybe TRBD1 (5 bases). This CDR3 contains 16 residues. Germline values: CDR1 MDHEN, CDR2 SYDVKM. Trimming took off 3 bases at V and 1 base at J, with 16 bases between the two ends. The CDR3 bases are TGTGCCAGCAGTTTCCCCCCAGGGATCCATTCCTACGAGCAGTACTTC. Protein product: CASSFPPGIHSYEQYF.

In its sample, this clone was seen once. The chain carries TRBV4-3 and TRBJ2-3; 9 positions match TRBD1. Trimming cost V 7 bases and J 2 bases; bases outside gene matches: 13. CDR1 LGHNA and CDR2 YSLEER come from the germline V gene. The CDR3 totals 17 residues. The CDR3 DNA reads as TGCGCCAGCACCACCGGCCCGGGACAGGGCTCCACAGATACGCAGTATTTT. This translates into CASTTGPGQGSTDTQYF.

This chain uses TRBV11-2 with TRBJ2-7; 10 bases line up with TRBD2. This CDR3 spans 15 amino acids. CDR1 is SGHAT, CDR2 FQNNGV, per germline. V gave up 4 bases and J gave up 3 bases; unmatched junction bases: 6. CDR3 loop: CASSSMLAGDYEQYF. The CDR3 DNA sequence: TGTGCCAGCAGCTCCATGCTAGCGGGAGACTACGAGCAGTACTTC.

In DNA, the CDR3 is TGTGCCAGCAGCCTTGGACAGGGGTTGTTGTACGAGCAGTACTTC. Amino acids: CASSLGQGLLYEQYF. The rearrangement links TRBV7-6 to TRBJ2-7, with 9 bases identical to TRBD1. This CDR3 region has 15 residues. V trimming: 5 bases; J trimming: 4 bases; junction bases outside the gene matches: 9. Germline CDR1 SGHVS, CDR2 FNYEAQ.